These 32 T cell receptor beta chains came from one sample sequenced in a study of blood T cell repertoires in COVID-19. TCRdb's table, derived via immunoSEQ multiplex PCR, lists solely in-frame clones and lacks some. The data hold about 160,000 clones, with around 85% observed a single time. The sample taken for sequencing was peripheral blood. Receptors were obtained from a man aged 60 to 75 with active or convalescent COVID-19.

The gene calls are TRBV10-2 and TRBJ2-7; TRBD1 matches 12 bases. From germline, CDR1 is WSHSY and CDR2 SAAADI. The length of the CDR3 is 15 residues. The V segment lost 3 bases and the J segment 5 bases; nucleotides outside the gene matches: 5. Written as DNA, the CDR3 is TGCGCCAGCAGTGAATCCGGGACAGGGGGCCACGAGCAGTACTTC. Translated, it gives CASSESGTGGHEQYF.

The rearrangement uses TRBV19 and TRBJ2-1, with D possibly being TRBD1 (6 bases). The germline V gene has CDR1 LNHDA and CDR2 SQIVND (reference sequence). This CDR3 is 14 amino acids long. V lost 4 bases, J lost 9 bases, and 16 bases lay in between. CDR3 coding DNA: TGTGCCAGTAGTAGTGGGGGCTACCGGGGTGAGCAGTTCTTC. It is translated as CASSSGGYRGEQFF.

This clone was counted only a few times. The chain couples TRBV28 to TRBJ2-7; D not resolved. Between the trimmed V and J ends, which lost 3 bases and 3 bases, there was a span of 18 bases. The CDR3 runs 16 residues. Germline CDR1 reads MDHEN; CDR2 reads SYDVKM. The CDR3 DNA follows: TGTGCCAGCAGTTTCCGACTCACTCCCCCCAGCTACGAGCAGTACTTC. Residues: CASSFRLTPPSYEQYF.

This clone appeared once. V is TRBV11-2 and J is TRBJ1-3, with no clear D. The ends were cut back, 7 bases at V and 0 bases at J, with 16 bases in the middle. This CDR3 spans 16 amino acids. CDR1 SGHAT and CDR2 FQNNGV come from the germline V gene. The CDR3 protein is CASNWGDLFSGNTIYF. The CDR3 DNA follows: TGTGCCAGCAATTGGGGAGACCTCTTCTCTGGAAACACCATATATTTT.

The V call is TRBV19, the J call TRBJ1-1; 9 bases match TRBD1. Trimming took 5 bases from V and 3 from J; bases not matched to a gene: 7. The CDR3 contains 15 residues. CDR1 is LNHDA, CDR2 SQIVND, per germline (reference sequence). The CDR3 bases are TGTGCCAGTAGTCACCGGACAGGGGTGCACACTGAAGCTTTCTTT. It specifies CASSHRTGVHTEAFF.

The chain employs TRBV3-1 (or the pseudogene TRBV3-2) and TRBJ1-6, with D uncertain. This CDR3 comprises 16 residues. Between the trimmed V and J ends, which lost 0 bases and 10 bases, there was a span of 16 bases. Germline lookup yields CDR1 LGHDT and CDR2 YNNKEL (reference sequence). This chain's CDR3 is CASSQDLQVVGSPLHF. The CDR3 DNA is TGTGCCAGCAGCCAAGATCTGCAGGTCGTTGGGTCACCCCTCCACTTT.

The chain recombines TRBV27 with TRBJ1-1; TRBD1 might be the D (6 bases). V was shortened by 6 bases and J by 11 bases, with 19 bases between the two germline ends. The CDR3 sequence is 13 residues long. Germline assignment: CDR1 MNHEY and CDR2 SMNVEV (reference sequence). The CDR3 here is CASSPTGTREAFF. CDR3 sequence (DNA): TGTGCCAGCAGCCCTACCGGGACAAGGGAGGCTTTCTTT.

This clone has a handful of counts. The gene calls are TRBV7-9 and TRBJ1-1, with a possible D match to TRBD1 (5 bases). V lost 4 bases, J lost 5 bases, and 14 bases lay in between. Germline V CDR1 and CDR2: SEHNR, FQNEAQ (reference sequence). The CDR3 spans 14 residues. In nucleotides, the CDR3 is TGTGCCAGCAGCTCGCGGGGCGCCGTTACTGAAGCTTTCTTT. It is translated as CASSSRGAVTEAFF.

The chain employs TRBV18 and TRBJ1-3; D may be TRBD1 (6 bases). The CDR3 loop spans 16 amino acids. The V gene's germline CDR1 is KGHSH and CDR2 LQKENI. The V end lost 2 bases, the J end lost 0 bases, and 11 bases lay between the germline ends. DNA for the CDR3: TGTGCCAGCTCACCAGGTGGACAGAACTCTGGAAACACCATATATTTT. Its protein is CASSPGGQNSGNTIYF.

This clone occurred once. The chain recombines TRBV5-8 with TRBJ2-7, with a weak D call TRBD1 (6 bases). The CDR3 contains 15 residues. The V end lost 2 bases, the J end lost 3 bases, and 15 bases lay between the germline ends. CDR1 SGHTS and CDR2 YDEGEE come from the germline V gene. The CDR3 coding sequence is TGTGCCAGCAGCTTCCAGGGGACGTCAGGCTACGAGCAGTACTTC. The encoded protein is CASSFQGTSGYEQYF.

V and J are TRBV19 and TRBJ1-3; D gene ambiguous. Trimming took 7 bases from V and 0 from J, leaving 10 bases between them. Germline V gene sequence: CDR1 LNHDA, CDR2 SQIVND (reference sequence). This CDR3 contains 14 residues. The DNA of the CDR3 is TGTGCCAGTAAGGAGGGTTCCTCTGGAAACACCATATATTTT. Amino acids: CASKEGSSGNTIYF. The whole variable domain, remainder taken from reference TRBV19 and TRBJ1-3, is DGGITQSPKYLFRKEGQNVTLSCEQNLNHDAMYWYRQDPGQGLRLIYYSQIVNDFQKGDIAEGYSVSREKKESFPLTVTSAQKNPTAFYLCASKEGSSGNTIYFGEGSWLTVV.

The chain combines TRBV28 with TRBJ1-2, with 12 bases that match TRBD1. Unmatched junction bases numbered 4, after V lost 6 bases and J lost 8 bases. The CDR3 has 13 residues. Germline values: CDR1 MDHEN, CDR2 SYDVKM. DNA for the CDR3: TGTGCCAGCAGGGGGACAGGGGGCGGCGGCTACACCTTC. Protein sequence: CASRGTGGGGYTF.

Here the CDR3 DNA reads TGTGCCAGCAGCCAACGGACTAGCGGGGGTCGGCGGGGTTACAATGAGCAGTTCTTC. It translates to CASSQRTSGGRRGYNEQFF. V is TRBV3-1 (or the pseudogene TRBV3-2) and J is TRBJ2-1, with 13 bases lining up with TRBD2. This CDR3 region has 19 residues. V lost 2 bases to trimming and J lost 4 bases; unmatched junction nucleotides: 11. Germline loops: CDR1 LGHDT, CDR2 YNNKEL (reference sequence).

In nucleotides, the CDR3 is TGTGCCAGCCCAGGGATATCTGGAAACACCATATATTTT. Translating gives CASPGISGNTIYF. The rearrangement joins TRBV19 to TRBJ1-3; D perhaps matches TRBD1 (5 bases). Germline CDR1 reads LNHDA; CDR2 reads SQIVND (reference sequence). V dropped 9 bases and J dropped 1 base, with 10 bases sitting between them. The CDR3 spans 13 residues.

The chain is built from TRBV6-1 and TRBJ2-7, with 8 bases that match TRBD1. The V and J ends lost 6 bases and 5 bases, in that order; junction bases with no gene match: 12. CDR1 and CDR2 from the germline V gene are MNHNS and SASEGT. The length of the CDR3 is 15 residues. The CDR3 protein is CASRRQGNVVDEQYF. The CDR3 DNA is TGTGCCAGCAGAAGACAGGGGAACGTCGTTGACGAGCAGTACTTC.

The rearrangement links TRBV2 to TRBJ2-7; unclear D gene. The germline V gene encodes CDR1 SNHLY and CDR2 FYNNEI. Between the trimmed V and J ends, which lost 8 bases and 3 bases, there was a span of 11 bases. This CDR3 comprises 12 residues. CDR3 in amino acids: CASEAAGYEQYF. The CDR3 coding sequence is TGTGCCAGCGAGGCGGCCGGCTACGAGCAGTACTTC.

The V gene is TRBV2, the J gene TRBJ2-7; D is undetermined. Germline V gives CDR1 SNHLY, CDR2 FYNNEI. Trimming left V 8 bases short and J 6 bases short, with 11 bases between. CDR3 length: 11 residues. The CDR3 spells CASSARSEQYF. DNA of the CDR3: TGTGCCAGCTCAGCTCGGAGCGAGCAGTACTTC.

The chain is built from TRBV7-2 and TRBJ1-1; TRBD1 might be the D (5 bases). The CDR3 sequence is 14 residues long. From germline, CDR1 is SGHTA and CDR2 FQGNSA. Trimming left V 5 bases short and J 1 base short, with 11 bases between. The CDR3 region has the DNA TGTGCCAGCAGCGGAGGGGCCAGGAACACTGAAGCTTTCTTT. Its protein is CASSGGARNTEAFF.

The chain is built from TRBV19 and TRBJ1-6; D gene unclear. CDR1 and CDR2 (germline): LNHDA, SQIVND (reference sequence). V was clipped by 5 bases and J by 2 bases, with 13 bases between them. This CDR3 is built from 16 residues. CDR3: CASSDTAGTYNSPLHF. CDR3 coding DNA: TGTGCCAGTAGTGATACAGCGGGAACCTATAATTCACCCCTCCACTTT.

This clone was counted once. The V call is TRBV7-9, the J call TRBJ2-2; 9 bases are shared with TRBD1. Germline CDR1 is SEHNR and CDR2 is FQNEAQ (reference sequence). The J segment lost 5 bases and the V segment lost 5 bases, leaving 6 bases of the junction unmatched. This CDR3 is 15 amino acids long. The CDR3, as DNA: TGTGCCAGCAGCCCCGGGACAGGGAGGACCGGGGAGCTGTTTTTT. It codes for CASSPGTGRTGELFF.

This clone was observed a few times. The rearrangement links TRBV6-5 to TRBJ1-2; 7 positions agree with TRBD1. Germline loops: CDR1 MNHEY, CDR2 SVGAGI. The CDR3 covers 13 residues. V lost 6 bases to trimming and J lost 4 bases; unmatched junction nucleotides: 5. In DNA form, the CDR3 reads TGTGCCAGCAGCACCGGGACAGCCTATGGCTACACCTTC. Encoded protein: CASSTGTAYGYTF.

The chain carries TRBV29-1 and TRBJ2-5; unclear D gene. Deletions cut 4 bases from V and 2 bases from J, with 8 bases between. The germline gives CDR1 SQVTM, CDR2 ANQGSEA. CDR3 length equals 12 residues. The CDR3 spells CSVGRIQETQYF. For the CDR3, the DNA is TGCAGCGTTGGGAGAATTCAAGAGACCCAGTACTTC.

This chain connects TRBV28 to TRBJ2-1, with D possibly TRBD2 on 5 matching bases. V lost 8 bases to trimming and J lost 16 bases, with 18 bases between them. The CDR3 extends over 11 amino acids. The germline CDR1 and CDR2 sequences are MDHEN and SYDVKM. This CDR3 is CASSDSEGEFF. CDR3 coding DNA: TGTGCCAGCTCCGATTCAGAGGGCGAATTCTTC.

The J gene is TRBJ1-2, the V gene TRBV28; TRBD1 aligns across 11 bases. Germline V gene data show CDR1 as MDHEN and CDR2 as SYDVKM. This CDR3 contains 15 residues. J lost 4 bases, V lost 7 bases, and 8 bases had no gene match. CDR3 in DNA: TGTGCCAGCACCCGTCCGGGACAGGGGGTCTATGGCTACACCTTC. It yields the protein CASTRPGQGVYGYTF.

DNA for the CDR3: TGCGCCAGCAGCTCACTAGCGGGGGGGACCGGGGAGCTGTTTTTT. Amino acids: CASSSLAGGTGELFF. This chain connects TRBV5-1 to TRBJ2-2; 13 bases map to TRBD2. The CDR3 contains 15 residues. Unmatched junction bases numbered 1, after V lost 3 bases and J lost 5 bases. Looked up from germline, CDR1 is SGHRS and CDR2 is YFSETQ.

V and J are TRBV11-3 and TRBJ1-3; TRBD1 might be the D (5 bases). Germline CDR1 is SGHNT and CDR2 is YENEEA. The CDR3 covers 15 residues. V dropped 4 bases and J dropped 4 bases, with 14 bases sitting between them. The chain's CDR3 is CASSSGGKLGNTIYF. CDR3 DNA: TGTGCCAGCAGCTCGGGGGGAAAGCTCGGAAACACCATATATTTT.

The chain is built from TRBV6-5 and TRBJ2-1, with D uncertain. The CDR3 has 12 residues. The V gene lost 6 bases and the J gene lost 2 bases, with 5 bases spanning the gap. Germline-derived CDR1 and CDR2 are MNHEY and SVGAGI. The CDR3 DNA follows: TGTGCCAGCAGGAGCGCCTACAATGAGCAGTTCTTC. It is translated as CASRSAYNEQFF.

This clone was counted between two and nine times. The genes are TRBV3-1 (or the pseudogene TRBV3-2) and TRBJ1-6; 9 bases align to TRBD1. The V gene end was trimmed by 4 bases and the J gene end by 7 bases; junction bases not matched to a gene: 8. Per germline, CDR1 LGHDT and CDR2 YNNKEL (reference sequence). The CDR3 spans 16 residues. The CDR3 here is CASSRQTGGRNSPLHF. The DNA of the CDR3 is TGTGCCAGCAGCCGCCAAACAGGGGGCAGGAATTCACCCCTCCACTTT.

The V and J genes are TRBV7-3 and TRBJ2-2; TRBD2 agrees at 9 bases. Germline assignment: CDR1 SGHTA and CDR2 FQGTGA. CDR3 size: 18 residues. V lost 2 bases, J lost 6 bases, and 13 bases stayed unmatched. As DNA, the CDR3 is TGTGCCAGCAGCTTACACGGAGCGGGGGGCCCCGATGCCGGGGAGCTGTTTTTT. Amino acids: CASSLHGAGGPDAGELFF.

The chain combines TRBV29-1 with TRBJ2-5, with TRBD2 matching over 13 bases. The ends lost 7 bases at V and 2 bases at J; junction bases unmatched: 4. Germline CDR1 reads SQVTM; CDR2 reads ANQGSEA. This CDR3 spans 14 amino acids. The CDR3 loop reads CSAGGLAGQETQYF. The CDR3 coding sequence is TGCAGCGCCGGGGGACTAGCGGGACAAGAGACCCAGTACTTC.

V and J are TRBV10-3 and TRBJ2-7, with a possible D match to TRBD2 (5 bases). Germline V gene lookup returns CDR1 ENHRY and CDR2 SYGVKD. V was clipped by 8 bases and J by 5 bases, with 13 bases between them. This CDR3 is built from 12 residues. CDR3 coding DNA: TGTGCCATCGGGAGAGGGATCGACGAGCAGTACTTC. It specifies CAIGRGIDEQYF.

The chain carries TRBV3-1 (or the pseudogene TRBV3-2) and TRBJ2-7; 10 nucleotides agree with TRBD1. The V gene's germline CDR1 is LGHDT and CDR2 YNNKEL (reference sequence). The CDR3 length is 14 residues. With V trimmed by 3 bases and J by 5 bases, 4 bases remained unmatched. The CDR3 bases are TGTGCCAGCAGCCAGGGGACAGGGGCCCACGAGCAGTACTTC. This codes for CASSQGTGAHEQYF.